Following are 15 T cell receptor beta chains from one sample sequenced in a study of cytomegalovirus exposure and HLA in healthy donors (dated by TCRdb to the late 2010s). Libraries were made using the immunoSEQ multiplex PCR assay. A mixture of 60 forward primers for TCR Vbeta segments and 13 reverse primers for TCR Jbeta segments was used in the multiplex PCR. TCRdb retrieved this table from immuneACCESS and kept in-frame rearrangements only. Not all clones are present; in checked studies, unresolved V genes account for under half, and no reason is known for the remainder. Present in this sample are about 120,000 clones, around 60% of which were seen just once. The ten largest clones add up to over 8% of the sample. Sequencing input: PBMCs. The receptors derive from a man aged 35 to 55 in good health and CMV-seropositive.

The rearrangement links TRBV2 to TRBJ2-3; 11 positions match TRBD2. The CDR3 has 15 residues. Germline CDR1 reads SNHLY; CDR2 reads FYNNEI. Trimming cost V 4 bases and J 1 base; bases outside gene matches: 1. The CDR3: CASSAGLAGTDTQYF. In DNA form, the CDR3 reads TGTGCCAGCAGTGCGGGACTAGCGGGCACAGATACGCAGTATTTT. The full variable domain, in which reference TRBV2 and TRBJ2-3 provide the parts outside the CDR3, is EPEVTQTPSHQVTQMGQEVILRCVPISNHLYFYWYRQILGQKVEFLVSFYNNEISEKSEIFDDQFSVERPDGSNFTLKIRSTKLEDSAMYFCASSAGLAGTDTQYFGPGTRLTVL.

The rearrangement uses TRBV29-1 and TRBJ2-1; D unclear. V was shortened by 5 bases and J by 2 bases, with 7 bases between the two germline ends. The germline gives CDR1 SQVTM, CDR2 ANQGSEA. The CDR3 length is 12 residues. CDR3 bases: TGCAGCGTTCGGTTTACCTACAATGAGCAGTTCTTC. The encoded protein is CSVRFTYNEQFF.

This clone has only a few counts. The rearrangement joins TRBV7-2 to TRBJ1-4; 7 nucleotides line up with TRBD1. V dropped 5 bases and J dropped 8; count of bases not matched to a gene: 11. Germline CDR1 SGHTA, CDR2 FQGNSA. CDR3 length: 15 residues. CDR3 in DNA: TGTGCCAGCAGCGGACGTCAGGGGGTAGGCGAAAAACTGTTTTTT. Amino acid sequence: CASSGRQGVGEKLFF. The complete variable domain, with remaining parts taken from reference TRBV7-2 and TRBJ1-4, reads GAGVSQSPSNKVTEKGKDVELRCDPISGHTALYWYRQSLGQGLEFLIYFQGNSAPDKSGLPSDRFSAERTGGSVSTLTIQRTQQEDSAVYLCASSGRQGVGEKLFFGSGTQLSVL.

This clone was seen a handful of times. V gene TRBV11-2 combines with J gene TRBJ2-7, with 7 nucleotides matching TRBD2. V trimming: 1 base; J trimming: 4 bases; junction bases outside the gene matches: 1. CDR1 is SGHAT, CDR2 FQNNGV, per germline. This CDR3 is 13 amino acids long. In nucleotides, the CDR3 is TGTGCCAGCAGCTTAGCAGCGGGGTACGAGCAGTACTTC. Protein product: CASSLAAGYEQYF.

The count of this clone is one. The chain is built from TRBV10-3 and TRBJ1-2; D remains unclear. V was shortened by 7 bases and J by 2 bases, with 11 bases between the two germline ends. The CDR3 runs 13 residues. Per the germline V gene, CDR1 is ENHRY and CDR2 is SYGVKD. The CDR3 DNA reads as TGTGCCATCACCCTGAGGCCGAACTATGGCTACACCTTC. It encodes CAITLRPNYGYTF.

Only a few counts were recorded for this clone. The rearrangement joins TRBV6-5 to TRBJ2-7, with TRBD2 matching 10 bases. The CDR3 is 13 residues long. In germline, CDR1 is MNHEY, CDR2 SVGAGI. V lost 9 bases to trimming and J lost 6 bases; unmatched junction nucleotides: 8. Written as DNA, the CDR3 is TGTGCCAGTTTGGGGCTAGCGGGAGCCGAGCAGTACTTC. It codes for CASLGLAGAEQYF.

This clone was counted a few times. CDR3 region: CASSSIASEKLFF. The CDR3 coding sequence is TGTGCCAGCAGTTCTATAGCGTCAGAAAAACTGTTTTTT. The V call is TRBV6-5, the J call TRBJ1-4; D remains unclear. Germline lookup yields CDR1 MNHEY and CDR2 SVGAGI. The germline V and J ends were trimmed by 4 bases and 8 bases, with 11 bases remaining between them. The CDR3 totals 13 residues.

The gene calls are TRBV4-3 and TRBJ1-6; 7 bases map to TRBD1. This CDR3 contains 15 residues. From germline, CDR1 is LGHNA and CDR2 YSLEER. Losses at the gene ends were 2 bases for V and 6 bases for J; bases not matched to a gene: 4. The CDR3 DNA follows: TGCGCCAGCAGCCAAACAGGGGCGGGTAATTCACCCCTCCACTTT. This sequence encodes CASSQTGAGNSPLHF.

This clone has just one count. The genes are TRBV6-5 and TRBJ2-4; 7 bases are shared with TRBD1. Germline V CDR1 and CDR2: MNHEY, SVGAGI. The CDR3 extends over 15 amino acids. Germline trimming cut 2 bases from V and 8 bases from J; bases unmatched to any gene: 9. Written as DNA, the CDR3 is TGTGCCAGCAGTTACGGCCAGGGGGTTTTCGACATTCAGTACTTC. Its translation is CASSYGQGVFDIQYF.

In this sample, this clone turned up a few times. The chain joins TRBV10-1 to TRBJ2-2; no definite D call. V was clipped by 2 bases and J by 4 bases, with 8 bases between them. The length of the CDR3 is 14 residues. Germline CDR1 is WNHNN and CDR2 is SYGVQD (reference sequence). CDR3 nucleotides: TGCGCCAGCAGTGAGACAGCCCTCACCGGGGAGCTGTTTTTT. Its translation is CASSETALTGELFF.

This clone came up a few times. This rearrangement joins TRBV27 to TRBJ1-1, with 8 bases fitting TRBD1. V was pared by 5 bases and J by 1 base, with 12 bases of the junction left unmatched. This CDR3 spans 17 amino acids. CDR1 MNHEY and CDR2 SMNVEV come from the germline V gene (reference sequence). CDR3 nucleotide sequence: TGTGCCAGCAGTGGCCCACAGGGGGTTTTAAAGAACACTGAAGCTTTCTTT. This gives the protein CASSGPQGVLKNTEAFF.

This chain connects TRBV19 to TRBJ2-6; D remains ambiguous. CDR3 size: 13 residues. Looked up from germline, CDR1 is LNHDA and CDR2 is SQIVND (reference sequence). The V gene lost 6 bases and the J gene lost 1 base, with 4 bases spanning the gap. This chain's CDR3 is CASRSSGANVLTF. In nucleotides, the CDR3 is TGTGCCAGTAGATCATCTGGGGCCAACGTCCTGACTTTC. The full variable domain, in which reference TRBV19 and TRBJ2-6 provide the parts outside the CDR3, is DGGITQSPKYLFRKEGQNVTLSCEQNLNHDAMYWYRQDPGQGLRLIYYSQIVNDFQKGDIAEGYSVSREKKESFPLTVTSAQKNPTAFYLCASRSSGANVLTFGAGSRLTVL.

A single count supports this clone. The V and J genes are TRBV7-2 and TRBJ2-3; 9 positions agree with TRBD2. V was clipped by 8 bases and J by 3 bases; unmatched bases: 6. The germline V gene has CDR1 SGHTA and CDR2 FQGNSA. The CDR3 runs 14 residues. This CDR3 is CASQSAGGTDTQYF. The CDR3 DNA reads as TGTGCCAGCCAGTCAGCGGGAGGTACAGATACGCAGTATTTT.

This chain joins TRBV10-1 and TRBJ2-3; 10 nucleotides align to TRBD1. The CDR3 loop spans 16 amino acids. The trim removed 5 bases at V and 5 bases at J, leaving 10 bases unmatched. CDR1 and CDR2 (germline): WNHNN, SYGVQD (reference sequence). The CDR3 DNA reads as TGCGCCAGCAGTTCTCCTGACAGGGGGCGCGGAGATACGCAGTATTTT. Amino acid sequence: CASSSPDRGRGDTQYF.

The rearrangement links TRBV29-1 to TRBJ2-5, with 10 bases fitting TRBD2. The CDR3 runs to 13 residues. The V and J ends lost 5 bases and 5 bases, in that order; junction bases with no gene match: 5. In germline, CDR1 is SQVTM, CDR2 ANQGSEA. The CDR3 coding sequence is TGCAGCGTTAAAGCGGGGGGGCAGGAGACCCAGTACTTC. This codes for CSVKAGGQETQYF. The full variable domain, in which reference TRBV29-1 and TRBJ2-5 provide the parts outside the CDR3, is SAVISQKPSRDICQRGTSLTIQCQVDSQVTMMFWYRQQPGQSLTLIATANQGSEATYESGFVIDKFPISRPNLTFSTLTVSNMSPEDSSIYLCSVKAGGQETQYFGPGTRLLVL.